This TCR beta chain was obtained from a study of blood T cells in healthy people across ages. The amount of total RNA extracted per sample was at least 5.5 micrograms. Germline V CDR1 and CDR2: SQVTM, ANQGSEA. Trimming took 2 bases from V and 0 from J; bases not matched to a gene: 8. The CDR3 is 17 amino acids. The sample holds a few counts of this clonotype. It was with a sample-barcoded 5' primer and a J-beta primer mix that a second PCR of about 6 to 12 cycles was run. Any given sample supplied a minimum of 2.5 million CDR3-containing paired-end reads. TCRdb redid the calling of the 5' RACE reads with MiXCR, one entry per CDR3 protein. The data contain roughly 1,000,000 distinct CDR3 sequences, about 23% of them singletons. This sample was also put to use in a study of T cells of mothers and their children. That paper adds: All extracted RNA went into cDNA synthesis, around 1.4 ug per 15 ul. Pairs that are related and pairs that are unrelated have TCR recombination output shaped similarly by thymic selection.

The sequencing input was blood. This chain uses TRBV29-1 with TRBJ2-5; 11 nucleotides match TRBD2. The sequence came from a girl aged 2 to 9 in good health. The CDR3 coding sequence is TGCAGCGTTGAACCTCGACTAGCGGGACCGTACCAAGAGACCCAGTACTTC. Translation gives CSVEPRLAGPYQETQYF. The variable domain in full, with the rest retrieved from reference TRBV29-1 and TRBJ2-5, is SAVISQKPSRDICQRGTSLTIQCQVDSQVTMMFWYRQQPGQSLTLIATANQGSEATYESGFVIDKFPISRPNLTFSTLTVSNMSPEDSSIYLCSVEPRLAGPYQETQYFGPGTRLLVL.